The following is a T cell receptor (beta chain) sequence with its context. Measured with immunoSEQ multiplex PCR; TCRdb has only the in-frame clones, and not every one. The data contain about 70,000 clones, about 90% of them singletons. The source of the sample is a study of OX40 agonist ivuxolimab in advanced cancers. On the study more broadly: Patients assigned to dose escalation were diagnosed with hepatocellular carcinoma, melanoma, renal cell or head and neck cancer. Three dose-escalation patients had partial responses: one with hepatocellular carcinoma and two with cutaneous melanoma.

The CDR3 has 16 amino acids. J was trimmed by 0 bases and V by 4 bases; bases with no gene match: 8. Per the germline V gene, CDR1 is SGHAT and CDR2 is FQDESV (reference sequence). This receptor was taken from an adult with an advanced solid tumor such as melanoma, head and neck, liver or kidney cancer. The genes are TRBV11-1 and TRBJ2-7; 8 bases agree with TRBD2. The sample was CD4+ or CD8+ T cells sorted from blood, taken in a trial of the OX40 agonist ivuxolimab. The CDR3 nucleotides are TGTGCCAGCAGCTCCAGGACTAGCCCTAGCTCCTACGAGCAGTACTTC. This sequence encodes CASSSRTSPSSYEQYF.